The 19 T cell receptor beta chains below all came from one sample that was sequenced in a study of cytomegalovirus exposure and HLA in healthy donors. 13 Jbeta primers and 60 Vbeta primers were used for the PCR. The table came from immunoSEQ multiplex PCR; TCRdb's copy has only in-frame clones and leaves some out. The table lists some 130,000 clones, roughly two thirds of them singletons. The sequenced sample consisted of PBMCs. The receptor set was obtained from a man aged 30-40 years in good health and CMV-seropositive.

This chain connects TRBV7-2 to TRBJ1-5; TRBD1 might be the D (5 bases). Per germline, CDR1 SGHTA and CDR2 FQGNSA. V lost 1 base to trimming and J lost 3 bases, with 10 bases between them. The CDR3 sequence is 15 residues long. The CDR3 is CASSLEGANNQPQHF. The CDR3 nucleotides read TGTGCCAGCAGCTTAGAAGGGGCGAACAATCAGCCCCAGCATTTT. Supplemented by reference TRBV7-2 and TRBJ1-5, the full variable domain reads GAGVSQSPSNKVTEKGKDVELRCDPISGHTALYWYRQSLGQGLEFLIYFQGNSAPDKSGLPSDRFSAERTGGSVSTLTIQRTQQEDSAVYLCASSLEGANNQPQHFGDGTRLSIL.

The chain links TRBV29-1 to TRBJ2-1; D remains unclear. The CDR3 spans 11 residues. Germline V lookup: CDR1 SQVTM, CDR2 ANQGSEA. V lost 8 bases to trimming and J lost 8 bases, with 13 bases between them. The CDR3 DNA reads as TGCAGCCTCGCACGCGGCGATGAGCAGTTCTTC. Its translation: CSLARGDEQFF.

The chain employs TRBV30 and TRBJ1-1; the D gene is possibly TRBD1 (5 bases). Per the germline V gene, CDR1 is GTSNPN and CDR2 is SVGIG (reference sequence). The length of the CDR3 is 13 residues. V was pared by 7 bases and J by 5 bases, with 17 bases between. As DNA, the CDR3 is TGTGCCTTTAGGGGTTCAGATATGACTGAAGCTTTCTTT. It encodes CAFRGSDMTEAFF.

This CDR3 is CSANTAVEAFF. The CDR3 DNA follows: TGCAGTGCTAACACAGCAGTGGAAGCTTTCTTT. The chain couples TRBV20-1 to TRBJ1-1; D not certain. V dropped 4 bases and J dropped 8 bases, with 11 bases sitting between them. Germline lookup yields CDR1 DFQATT and CDR2 SNEGSKA (reference sequence). The CDR3 runs 11 residues.

The V gene is TRBV5-6, the J gene TRBJ2-1; TRBD2 is a possible D gene (7 bases). The CDR3 contains 16 residues. The germline V gene has CDR1 SGHDT and CDR2 YYEEEE. The V end lost 0 bases, the J end lost 5 bases, and 15 bases lay between the germline ends. The CDR3 is CASSLGSGGWNNEQFF. The CDR3 DNA sequence: TGTGCCAGCAGCTTGGGCTCGGGGGGCTGGAACAATGAGCAGTTCTTC. Variable domain in full (rest from reference TRBV5-6 and TRBJ2-1): DAGVTQSPTHLIKTRGQQVTLRCSPKSGHDTVSWYQQALGQGPQFIFQYYEEEERQRGNFPDRFSGHQFPNYSSELNVNALLLGDSALYLCASSLGSGGWNNEQFFGPGTRLTVL.

This clone turned up a few times. The CDR3 spells CASSYKQEYSGNTIYF. The CDR3 nucleotides are TGTGCCAGCAGCTACAAACAGGAATACTCTGGAAACACCATATATTTT. This chain uses TRBV5-6 with TRBJ1-3; D may be TRBD1 (5 bases). Trimming took 3 bases from V and 0 from J, leaving 13 bases between them. The CDR3 is made up of 16 amino acids. The germline CDR1 and CDR2 sequences are SGHDT and YYEEEE.

In this sample, this clone turned up a few times. The chain recombines TRBV7-8 with TRBJ2-7; TRBD1 is a possible D gene (6 bases). The germline V gene encodes CDR1 SGHVS and CDR2 FQNEAQ. The CDR3 length is 17 residues. V lost 8 bases and J lost 3, with 26 bases in between. CDR3 sequence reads: CASLLVPAGTPLYEQYF. CDR3 sequence (DNA): TGTGCCAGCCTTTTGGTACCCGCCGGGACACCTCTCTACGAGCAGTACTTC.

The chain uses TRBV2 and TRBJ2-3; 8 bases agree with TRBD2. This CDR3 is built from 15 residues. Trimming removed 9 bases from V and 4 bases from J; junction bases left unmatched: 12. Per the germline V gene, CDR1 is SNHLY and CDR2 is FYNNEI. The CDR3, as DNA: TGTGCCAGTACTCACGGGAGGGACACGGCAGATACGCAGTATTTT. Protein product: CASTHGRDTADTQYF.

The chain uses TRBV5-5 and TRBJ1-2, with D perhaps matching TRBD1 (5 bases). V gave up 4 bases and J gave up 4 bases, with 14 bases separating them. In germline, CDR1 is SGHKS, CDR2 YYEKEE (reference sequence). The CDR3 sequence is 14 residues long. CDR3: CASSRDSVLYGYTF. The CDR3 DNA sequence: TGTGCCAGCAGCCGGGACTCGGTACTCTATGGCTACACCTTC.

In its sample, this clone was seen a few times. V gene TRBV5-1 combines with J gene TRBJ1-1; D call uncertain. Trimming took off 3 bases at V and 3 bases at J, with 18 bases between the two ends. This CDR3 is built from 16 residues. Germline assignment: CDR1 SGHRS and CDR2 YFSETQ. CDR3 nucleotides: TGCGCCAGCAGCTGGGCCTTAGCGGGTCGAGACACTGAAGCTTTCTTT. This sequence encodes CASSWALAGRDTEAFF.

The chain joins TRBV29-1 to TRBJ1-1; D gene ambiguous. The ends were cut back, 3 bases at V and 3 bases at J, with 11 bases in the middle. CDR3 length: 13 amino acids. Per the germline V gene, CDR1 is SQVTM and CDR2 is ANQGSEA. The DNA of the CDR3 is TGCAGCGTTGAGCTGGGGAGGTACACTGAAGCTTTCTTT. Translating gives CSVELGRYTEAFF.

J is TRBJ2-7 and V is TRBV11-1; D perhaps matches TRBD2 (5 bases). This CDR3 spans 14 amino acids. Trimming took 8 bases from V and 7 from J, leaving 21 bases between them. Germline CDR1 SGHAT, CDR2 FQDESV (reference sequence). CDR3 in amino acids: CASQLGALLGEQYF. CDR3 in DNA: TGTGCCAGCCAACTAGGAGCCCTCCTTGGGGAGCAGTACTTC.

V usage is TRBV7-3 and J usage is TRBJ1-1, with 8 bases matching TRBD1. V was pared by 4 bases and J by 4 bases, with 2 bases of the junction left unmatched. Per the germline V gene, CDR1 is SGHTA and CDR2 is FQGTGA. This CDR3 has 13 residues. The CDR3 DNA reads as TGTGCCAGCAGCTCAGGGGGCGGCACTGAAGCTTTCTTT. Residues: CASSSGGGTEAFF. The variable domain in full, with the rest retrieved from reference TRBV7-3 and TRBJ1-1, is GAGVSQTPSNKVTEKGKYVELRCDPISGHTALYWYRQSLGQGPEFLIYFQGTGAADDSGLPNDRFFAVRPEGSVSTLKIQRTERGDSAVYLCASSSGGGTEAFFGQGTRLTVV.

The chain employs TRBV6-6 and TRBJ2-7; D perhaps matches TRBD2 (6 bases). This CDR3 contains 16 residues. Per germline, CDR1 MNHNY and CDR2 SVGAGI (reference sequence). With 0 bases removed from V and 2 bases from J, the gap between germline ends came to 14 bases. As DNA, the CDR3 is TGTGCCAGCAGTTACTCTTCCGGGAGATGGACCTACGAGCAGTACTTC. It translates to CASSYSSGRWTYEQYF.

The CDR3 DNA reads TGCGCCAGCAGCCTGACAGGGGCTGGTCAGCCCCAGCATTTT. Translating gives CASSLTGAGQPQHF. V and J are TRBV5-1 and TRBJ1-5, with 8 positions matching TRBD1. CDR1 is SGHRS and CDR2 is YFSETQ in the germline V gene. The CDR3 extends over 14 amino acids. V gave up 4 bases and J gave up 6 bases; unmatched junction bases: 6.

This chain links TRBV2 with TRBJ2-1; 7 bases match TRBD2. Germline V gene sequence: CDR1 SNHLY, CDR2 FYNNEI. This CDR3 contains 12 residues. V lost 0 bases, J lost 12 bases, and 2 bases stayed unmatched. CDR3 amino acids: CASSEARERQFF. The CDR3, as DNA: TGTGCCAGCAGTGAAGCGCGGGAGAGGCAGTTCTTC.

This chain joins TRBV19 and TRBJ1-5; no firm D call. The germline CDR1 and CDR2 sequences are LNHDA and SQIVND (reference sequence). The V gene lost 5 bases and the J gene lost 10 bases, with 15 bases spanning the gap. This CDR3 is built from 13 residues. CDR3 amino acids: CASSPSPQVPQHF. The CDR3 DNA reads as TGTGCCAGTAGTCCCTCACCTCAGGTTCCCCAGCATTTT.

The chain carries TRBV5-4 and TRBJ2-7; the D gene is possibly TRBD2 (6 bases). The CDR3 has 14 residues. Germline CDR1 reads SGHNT; CDR2 reads YYREEE (reference sequence). Trimming pared 0 bases from V and 6 bases from J, leaving 13 bases between. The CDR3 nucleotides read TGTGCCAGCAGCTTGGGCCCGGGGGACTCCGAGCAGTACTTC. Protein product: CASSLGPGDSEQYF.

The chain joins TRBV29-1 to TRBJ2-7, with D unresolved. This CDR3 is built from 13 residues. The germline CDR1 and CDR2 sequences are SQVTM and ANQGSEA. V lost 1 base and J 5 bases, leaving 12 bases between the germline ends. This CDR3 is CSVEVSQYNEQYF. As DNA, the CDR3 is TGCAGCGTTGAAGTAAGTCAGTACAACGAGCAGTACTTC.